This T cell receptor (beta chain) was recovered during a study of OX40 agonist ivuxolimab in advanced cancers. About the study: Patients received ivuxolimab, an intravenous treatment, every 2 weeks at 0.01 to 10 mg/kg. Age averaged 60 years (range roughly 23 to 79), and around 87% were male. People who had prior anti-PD-1, anti-PD-L1 or anti-CTLA-4 therapy could take part, and about 40% had some.

CDR3 length: 16 amino acids. Germline CDR1 reads MDHEN; CDR2 reads SYDVKM. The V end was cut by 4 bases, the J end by 2 bases, with 15 bases between. Some clones are missing from TCRdb's copy, which holds only in-frame ones; the method was immunoSEQ multiplex PCR. The data contain tens of thousands of clones, 75% to 90% of them singletons. This receptor was identified in an adult with an advanced solid tumor such as melanoma, head and neck, liver or kidney cancer. The genes are TRBV28 and TRBJ2-1; possible D gene TRBD2, 6 bases. Sequenced here: CD4+ or CD8+ T cells sorted from blood, sampled in a trial of the OX40 agonist ivuxolimab. CDR3 region: CASSSQRALTYNEQFF. The CDR3 nucleotides read TGTGCCAGCAGTTCCCAGCGGGCCCTAACCTACAATGAGCAGTTCTTC.